This T cell receptor (beta chain) was sequenced for a study of blood T cells in healthy people across ages. Study results and limitations: Naive and antigen-experienced cells were not separated, limiting conclusive comparison. No one knew whether donors had CMV, which possibly confounded expanded clonotype changes.

As for this clonotype: Its cognate antigen is unknown.

The CDR3 is made up of 15 amino acids. Through a sample-barcoded 5' primer and a J-beta primer mix, a second PCR was run for roughly 6 to 11 cycles. TCRdb re-derived calls from the 5' RACE reads in MiXCR, one entry per CDR3 protein. Here the sample spans about 1.5 million distinct CDR3 sequences, about 42% being singletons. This chain uses TRBV12-1 with TRBJ1-6. TRBV12-1 is flagged as a pseudogene. The sequenced sample was blood. This TCR came from a woman under 30 in good health. The CDR3 DNA follows: TGTGCCAGCAGCTTTCACAGGCTCCTTATTTCACCCCTCCACTTT. It is translated as CASSFHRLLISPLHF.